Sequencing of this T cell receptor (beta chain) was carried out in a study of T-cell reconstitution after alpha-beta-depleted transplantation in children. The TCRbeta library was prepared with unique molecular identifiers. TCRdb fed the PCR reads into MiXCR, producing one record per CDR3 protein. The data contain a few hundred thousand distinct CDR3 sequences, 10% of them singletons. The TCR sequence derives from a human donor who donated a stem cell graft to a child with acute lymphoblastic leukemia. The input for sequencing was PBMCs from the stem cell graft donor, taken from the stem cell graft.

The CDR3: CASSLGTSRGGEQYF. The CDR3 nucleotides are TGTGCCAGCAGCTTGGGGACTAGCAGGGGGGGCGAGCAGTACTTC. The V call is TRBV7-2, the J call TRBJ2-7; the match to TRBD2 covers 9 bases. V lost 3 bases and J lost 6; bases outside the gene matches: 9. Germline V CDR1 and CDR2: SGHTA, FQGNSA. The length of the CDR3 is 15 residues. Full variable domain (remainder filled in from reference TRBV7-2 and TRBJ2-7): GAGVSQSPSNKVTEKGKDVELRCDPISGHTALYWYRQSLGQGLEFLIYFQGNSAPDKSGLPSDRFSAERTGGSVSTLTIQRTQQEDSAVYLCASSLGTSRGGEQYFGPGTRLTVT.